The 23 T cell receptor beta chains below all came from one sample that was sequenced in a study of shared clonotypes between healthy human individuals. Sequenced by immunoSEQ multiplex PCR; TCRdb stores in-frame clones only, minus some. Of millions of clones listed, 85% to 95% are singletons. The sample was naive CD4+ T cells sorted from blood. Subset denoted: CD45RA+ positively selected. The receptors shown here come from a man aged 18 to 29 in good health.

DNA of the CDR3: TGTGCCTGGTGCGATTTTGGCAATGAGCAGTTCTTC. Translating it yields CAWCDFGNEQFF. The V and J genes are TRBV30 and TRBJ2-1; D remains unclear. V was cut by 5 bases and J by 6 bases, with 11 bases left in between. From germline, CDR1 is GTSNPN and CDR2 SVGIG (reference sequence). This CDR3 has 12 residues.

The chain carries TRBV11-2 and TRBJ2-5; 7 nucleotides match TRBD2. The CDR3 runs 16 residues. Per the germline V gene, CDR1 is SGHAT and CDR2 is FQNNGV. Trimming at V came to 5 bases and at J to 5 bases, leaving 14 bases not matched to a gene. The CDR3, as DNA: TGTGCCAGCAGCCTCCGACTAGCTGGGGCTGGGGAGACCCAGTACTTC. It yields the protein CASSLRLAGAGETQYF.

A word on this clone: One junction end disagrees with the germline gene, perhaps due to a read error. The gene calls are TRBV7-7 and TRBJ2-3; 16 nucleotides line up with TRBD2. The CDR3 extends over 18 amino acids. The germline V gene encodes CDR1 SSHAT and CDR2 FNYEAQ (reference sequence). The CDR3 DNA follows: TGTGCTAGCAGCTTGGGACTAGCGGGAGGGCCCAGCACAGATACGCAGTATTTT. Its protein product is CASSLGLAGGPSTDTQYF. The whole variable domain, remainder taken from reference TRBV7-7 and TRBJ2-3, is GAGVSQSPRYKVTKRGQDVTLRCDPISSHATLYWYQQALGQGPEFLTYFNYEAQPDKSGLPSDRFSAERPEGSISTLTIQRTEQRDSAMYRCASSLGLAGGPSTDTQYFGPGTRLTVL.

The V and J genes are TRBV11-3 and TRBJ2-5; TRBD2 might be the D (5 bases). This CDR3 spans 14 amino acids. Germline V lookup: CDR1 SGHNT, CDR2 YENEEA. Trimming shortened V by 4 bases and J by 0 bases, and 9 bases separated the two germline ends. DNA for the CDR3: TGTGCCAGCAGCTACGGGCGGGACCAAGAGACCCAGTACTTC. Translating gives CASSYGRDQETQYF.

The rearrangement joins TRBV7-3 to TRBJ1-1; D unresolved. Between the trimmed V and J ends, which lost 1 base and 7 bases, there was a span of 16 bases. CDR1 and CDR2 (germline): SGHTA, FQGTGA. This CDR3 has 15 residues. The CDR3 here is CASSLKNERGIEAFF. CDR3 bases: TGTGCCAGCAGCTTAAAAAACGAGCGGGGTATTGAAGCTTTCTTT.

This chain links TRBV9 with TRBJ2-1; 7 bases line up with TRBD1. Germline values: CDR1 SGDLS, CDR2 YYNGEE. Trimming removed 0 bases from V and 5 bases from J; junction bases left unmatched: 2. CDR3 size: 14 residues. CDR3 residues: CASSVVQGDNEQFF. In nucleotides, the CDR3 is TGTGCCAGCAGCGTAGTCCAGGGGGACAATGAGCAGTTCTTC.

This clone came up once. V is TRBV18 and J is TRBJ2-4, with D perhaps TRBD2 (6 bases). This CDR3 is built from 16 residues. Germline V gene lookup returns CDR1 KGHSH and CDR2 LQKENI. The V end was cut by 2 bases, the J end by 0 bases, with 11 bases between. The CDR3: CASSPTSRVAKNIQYF. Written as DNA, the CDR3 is TGTGCCAGCTCACCAACTAGCAGGGTAGCCAAAAACATTCAGTACTTC. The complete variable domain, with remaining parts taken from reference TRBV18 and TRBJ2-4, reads NAGVMQNPRHLVRRRGQEARLRCSPMKGHSHVYWYRQLPEEGLKFMVYLQKENIIDESGMPKERFSAEFPKEGPSILRIQQVVRGDSAAYFCASSPTSRVAKNIQYFGAGTRLSVL.

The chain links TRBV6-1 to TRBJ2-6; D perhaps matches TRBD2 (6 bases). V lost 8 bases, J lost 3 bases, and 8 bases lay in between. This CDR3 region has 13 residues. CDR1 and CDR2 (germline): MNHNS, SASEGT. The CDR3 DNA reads TGTGCCAGCGGAGGGAGTGGGGCCAACGTCCTGACTTTC. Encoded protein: CASGGSGANVLTF.

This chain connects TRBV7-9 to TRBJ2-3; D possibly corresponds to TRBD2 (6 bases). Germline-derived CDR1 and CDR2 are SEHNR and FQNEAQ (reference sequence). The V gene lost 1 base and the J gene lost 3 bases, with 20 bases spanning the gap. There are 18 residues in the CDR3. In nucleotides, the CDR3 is TGTGCCAGCAGCTTAGTGGGGTCCATTGGGAGGAGGACAGATACGCAGTATTTT. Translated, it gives CASSLVGSIGRRTDTQYF.

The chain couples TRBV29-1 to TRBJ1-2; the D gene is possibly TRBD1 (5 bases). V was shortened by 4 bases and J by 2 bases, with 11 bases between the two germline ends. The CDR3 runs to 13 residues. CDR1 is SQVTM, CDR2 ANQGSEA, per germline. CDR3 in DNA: TGCAGCGTTGCGGCGGGGACCAACTATGGCTACACCTTC. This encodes CSVAAGTNYGYTF.

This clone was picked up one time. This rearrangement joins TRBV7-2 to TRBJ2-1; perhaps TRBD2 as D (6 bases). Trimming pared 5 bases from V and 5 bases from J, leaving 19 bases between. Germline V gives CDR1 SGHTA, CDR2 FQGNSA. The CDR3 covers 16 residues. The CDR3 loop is CASSAALGGAHNEQFF. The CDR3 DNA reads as TGTGCCAGCAGCGCCGCTCTGGGGGGAGCCCACAATGAGCAGTTCTTC.

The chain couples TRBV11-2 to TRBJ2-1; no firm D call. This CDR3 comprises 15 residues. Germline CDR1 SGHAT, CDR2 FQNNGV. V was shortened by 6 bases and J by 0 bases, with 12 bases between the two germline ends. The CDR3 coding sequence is TGTGCCAGCAGTCTTTACTACGCCTCCTACAATGAGCAGTTCTTC. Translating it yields CASSLYYASYNEQFF.

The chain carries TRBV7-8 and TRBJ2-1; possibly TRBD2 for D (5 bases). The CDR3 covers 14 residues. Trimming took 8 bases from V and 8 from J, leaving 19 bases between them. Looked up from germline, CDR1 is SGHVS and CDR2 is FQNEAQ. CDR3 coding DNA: TGTGCCAGCTCTCCCGGGCATTCGAGGGATGAGCAGTTCTTC. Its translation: CASSPGHSRDEQFF.

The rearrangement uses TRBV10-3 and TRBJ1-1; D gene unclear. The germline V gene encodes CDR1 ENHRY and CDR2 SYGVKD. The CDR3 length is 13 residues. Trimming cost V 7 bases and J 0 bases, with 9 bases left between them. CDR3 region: CAITADMNTEAFF. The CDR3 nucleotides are TGTGCCATCACGGCAGATATGAACACTGAAGCTTTCTTT.

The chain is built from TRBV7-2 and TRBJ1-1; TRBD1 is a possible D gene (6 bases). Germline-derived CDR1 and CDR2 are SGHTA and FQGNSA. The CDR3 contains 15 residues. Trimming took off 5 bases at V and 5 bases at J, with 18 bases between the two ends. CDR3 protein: CASSPAAGAKTEAFF. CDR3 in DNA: TGTGCCAGCAGCCCGGCGGCGGGGGCGAAAACTGAAGCTTTCTTT.

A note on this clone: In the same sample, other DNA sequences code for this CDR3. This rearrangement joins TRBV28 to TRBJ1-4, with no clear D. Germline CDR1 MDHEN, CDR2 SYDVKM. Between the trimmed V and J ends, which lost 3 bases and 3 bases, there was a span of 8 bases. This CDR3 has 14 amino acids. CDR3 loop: CASSLGSANEKLFF. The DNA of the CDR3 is TGTGCCAGCAGTTTGGGTTCCGCTAATGAAAAACTGTTTTTT.

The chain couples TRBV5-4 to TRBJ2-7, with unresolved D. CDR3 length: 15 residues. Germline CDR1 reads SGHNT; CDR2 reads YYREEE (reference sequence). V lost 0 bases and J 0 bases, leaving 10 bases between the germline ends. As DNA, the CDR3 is TGTGCCAGCAGCTTGGTGCCCGGAAGCTCCTACGAGCAGTACTTC. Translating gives CASSLVPGSSYEQYF. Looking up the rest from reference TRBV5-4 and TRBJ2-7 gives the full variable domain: ETGVTQSPTHLIKTRGQQVTLRCSSQSGHNTVSWYQQALGQGPQFIFQYYREEENGRGNFPPRFSGLQFPNYSSELNVNALELDDSALYLCASSLVPGSSYEQYFGPGTRLTVT.

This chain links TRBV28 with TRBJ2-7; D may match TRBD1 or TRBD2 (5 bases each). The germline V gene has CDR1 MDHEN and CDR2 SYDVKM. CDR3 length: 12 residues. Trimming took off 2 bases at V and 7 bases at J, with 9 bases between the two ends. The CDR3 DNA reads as TGTGCCAGCAGTTTAGGGACCCGGGAGCAGTACTTC. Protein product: CASSLGTREQYF.

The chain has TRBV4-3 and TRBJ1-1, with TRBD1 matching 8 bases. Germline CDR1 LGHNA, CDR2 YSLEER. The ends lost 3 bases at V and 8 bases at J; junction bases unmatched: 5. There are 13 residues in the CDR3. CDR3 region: CASSQAGGREAFF. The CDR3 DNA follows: TGCGCCAGCAGCCAGGCAGGGGGCAGAGAAGCTTTCTTT.

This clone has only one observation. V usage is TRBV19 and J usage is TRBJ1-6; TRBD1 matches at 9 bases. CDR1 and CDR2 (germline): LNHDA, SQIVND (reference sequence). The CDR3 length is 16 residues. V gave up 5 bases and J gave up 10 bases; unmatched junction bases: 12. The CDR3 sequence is CASSPLRGTGYSPLHF. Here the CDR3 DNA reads TGTGCCAGTAGTCCATTGAGGGGGACAGGGTACTCACCCCTCCACTTT. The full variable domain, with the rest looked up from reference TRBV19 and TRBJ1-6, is DGGITQSPKYLFRKEGQNVTLSCEQNLNHDAMYWYRQDPGQGLRLIYYSQIVNDFQKGDIAEGYSVSREKKESFPLTVTSAQKNPTAFYLCASSPLRGTGYSPLHFGNGTRLTVT.

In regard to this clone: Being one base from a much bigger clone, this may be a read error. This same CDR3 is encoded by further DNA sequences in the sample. The CDR3, as DNA: TGTGCCAGCAGTTCTCCCTACGAGCAGTACTTC. Encoded protein: CASSSPYEQYF. V usage is TRBV2 and J usage is TRBJ2-7; D is uncertain. The germline V gene has CDR1 SNHLY and CDR2 FYNNEI. CDR3 length equals 11 residues. Trimming took off 5 bases at V and 2 bases at J, with 4 bases between the two ends.

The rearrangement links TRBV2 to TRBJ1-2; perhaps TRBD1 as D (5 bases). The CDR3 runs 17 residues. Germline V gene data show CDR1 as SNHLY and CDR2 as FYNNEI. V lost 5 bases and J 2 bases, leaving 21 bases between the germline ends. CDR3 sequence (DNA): TGTGCCAGCAGTCCCAACCCGGGGGGTACAGTCAACTATGGCTACACCTTC. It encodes CASSPNPGGTVNYGYTF.

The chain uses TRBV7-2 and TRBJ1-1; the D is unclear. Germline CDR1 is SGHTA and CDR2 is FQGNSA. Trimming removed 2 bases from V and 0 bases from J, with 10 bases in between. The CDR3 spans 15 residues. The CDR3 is CASSLSSGLNTEAFF. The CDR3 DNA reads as TGTGCCAGCAGCTTATCCTCCGGGCTGAACACTGAAGCTTTCTTT.